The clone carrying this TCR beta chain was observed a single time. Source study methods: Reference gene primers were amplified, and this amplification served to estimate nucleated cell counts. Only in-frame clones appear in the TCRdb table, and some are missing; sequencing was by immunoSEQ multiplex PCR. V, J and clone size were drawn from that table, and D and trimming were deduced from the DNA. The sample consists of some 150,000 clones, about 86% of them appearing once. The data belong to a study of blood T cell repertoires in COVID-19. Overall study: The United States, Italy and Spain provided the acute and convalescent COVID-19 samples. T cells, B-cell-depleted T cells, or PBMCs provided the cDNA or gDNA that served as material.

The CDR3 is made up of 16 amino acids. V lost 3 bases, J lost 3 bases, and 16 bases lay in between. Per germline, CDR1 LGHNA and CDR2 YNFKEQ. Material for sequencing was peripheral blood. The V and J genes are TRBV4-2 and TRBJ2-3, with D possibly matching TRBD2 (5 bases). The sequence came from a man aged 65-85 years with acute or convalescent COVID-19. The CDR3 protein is CASSQLVSAGTDTQYF. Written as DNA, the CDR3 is TGTGCCAGCAGCCAGTTGGTTAGCGCTGGAACAGATACGCAGTATTTT.